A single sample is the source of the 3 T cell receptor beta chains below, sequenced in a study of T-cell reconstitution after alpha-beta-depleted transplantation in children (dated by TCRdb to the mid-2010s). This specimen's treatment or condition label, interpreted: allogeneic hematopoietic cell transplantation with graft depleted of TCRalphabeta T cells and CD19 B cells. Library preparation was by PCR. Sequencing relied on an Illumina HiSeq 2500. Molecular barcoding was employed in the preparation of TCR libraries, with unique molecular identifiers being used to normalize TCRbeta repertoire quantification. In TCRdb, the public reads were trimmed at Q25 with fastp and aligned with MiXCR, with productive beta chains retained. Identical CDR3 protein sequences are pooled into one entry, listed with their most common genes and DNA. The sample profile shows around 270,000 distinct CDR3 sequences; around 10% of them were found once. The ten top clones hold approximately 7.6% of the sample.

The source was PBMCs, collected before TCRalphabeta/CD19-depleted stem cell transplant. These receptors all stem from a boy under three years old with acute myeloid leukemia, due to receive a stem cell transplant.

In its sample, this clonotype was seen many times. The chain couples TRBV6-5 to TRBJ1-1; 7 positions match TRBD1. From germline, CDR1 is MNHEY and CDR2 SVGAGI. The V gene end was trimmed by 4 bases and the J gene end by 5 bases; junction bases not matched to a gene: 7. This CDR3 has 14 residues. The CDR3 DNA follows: TGTGCCAGCAGTTCTCTGGACAGGTGGACTGAAGCTTTCTTT. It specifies CASSSLDRWTEAFF.

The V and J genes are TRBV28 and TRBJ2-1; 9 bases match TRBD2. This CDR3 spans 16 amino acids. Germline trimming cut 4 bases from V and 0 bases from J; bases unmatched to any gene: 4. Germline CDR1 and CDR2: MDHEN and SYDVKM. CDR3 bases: TGTGCCAGCAGTTCCCTAGCGGGGCGCTCCTACAATGAGCAGTTCTTC. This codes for CASSSLAGRSYNEQFF. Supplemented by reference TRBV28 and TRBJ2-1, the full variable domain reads DVKVTQSSRYLVKRTGEKVFLECVQDMDHENMFWYRQDPGLGLRLIYFSYDVKMKEKGDIPEGYSVSREKKERFSLILESASTNQTSMYLCASSSLAGRSYNEQFFGPGTRLTVL.

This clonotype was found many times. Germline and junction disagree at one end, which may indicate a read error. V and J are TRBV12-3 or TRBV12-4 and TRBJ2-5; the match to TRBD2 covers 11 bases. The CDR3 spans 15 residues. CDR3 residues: CASSLAGGSQETQYF. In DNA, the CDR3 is TGTGCCAGCAGTCTAGCGGGAGGTTCCCAAGAGACCCAGTACTTC.